Included here is one T cell receptor beta chain sequence, with context. Its antigen is not known. This entry belongs to a study of cytomegalovirus exposure and HLA in healthy donors. Findings and caveats of the study: Reports credit the classifier with highly specific, highly sensitive diagnosis of cytomegalovirus status. In a later analysis, several top co-occurrence clusters appeared linked to parvovirus B19, influenza, CMV and Epstein-Barr virus. 150 to 200 TCR beta chains were listed as cytomegalovirus-associated.

From germline, CDR1 is SGHNT and CDR2 YENEEA. The ends were cut back, 4 bases at V and 2 bases at J, with 17 bases in the middle. The CDR3 consists of 17 residues. With 60 Vbeta and 13 Jbeta primers, the PCR was carried out. Data came from immunoSEQ multiplex PCR; TCRdb stores just in-frame clones and leaves some out. Found here are about 120,000 clones, 67% of them singletons; the top ten hold roughly 8.3%. The chain links TRBV11-3 to TRBJ2-2; maybe TRBD1 (6 bases). The receptor comes from a man aged 18 to 29 in good health and CMV-seropositive. The sample comprised PBMCs. In DNA form, the CDR3 reads TGTGCCAGCAGCTCCTTACGAGACAGGAGAAACACCGGGGAGCTGTTTTTT. Its translation is CASSSLRDRRNTGELFF. Looking up the rest from reference TRBV11-3 and TRBJ2-2 gives the full variable domain: EAGVVQSPRYKIIEKKQPVAFWCNPISGHNTLYWYLQNLGQGPELLIRYENEEAVDDSQLPKDRFSAERLKGVDSTLKIQPAELGDSAVYLCASSSLRDRRNTGELFFGEGSRLTVL.